These 13 T cell receptor beta chains originate from one sample sequenced in a study of early T cells in non-severe SARS-CoV-2 infection (dated by TCRdb to 2020 to 2023). Library creation used 5' RACE. TCRdb lists the instrument as NextSeq 500. The public reads were reanalyzed by TCRdb: fastp trimming at Q25, MiXCR alignment, in-frame beta chains only. Rows are unified per CDR3 protein, each entry keeping the most common DNA and genes. The table for this sample lists more than 75,000 distinct CDR3 sequences; 13% of them were counted only once. The ten largest clones take up about 6.4% of the sample. Sequencing used whole blood. The receptors shown here come from an adult who was a healthcare worker with PCR-confirmed SARS-CoV-2 infection or an uninfected control (not recorded which).

The chain is built from TRBV5-5 and TRBJ1-3; tentatively, D is TRBD1 (5 bases). Trimming cost V 4 bases and J 4 bases, with 15 bases left between them. Germline loops: CDR1 SGHKS, CDR2 YYEKEE (reference sequence). The CDR3 runs to 15 residues. The CDR3 DNA sequence: TGTGCCAGCAGCGATACTGGGACGGAGGGAAACACCATATATTTT. Translating gives CASSDTGTEGNTIYF.

V is TRBV5-1 and J is TRBJ2-2; D uncertain. The CDR3 totals 14 residues. V lost 0 bases and J lost 6, with 9 bases in between. The germline gives CDR1 SGHRS, CDR2 YFSETQ. The CDR3: CASSLVASPGELFF. In DNA, the CDR3 is TGCGCCAGCAGCTTGGTAGCATCACCCGGGGAGCTGTTTTTT.

The V gene is TRBV27, the J gene TRBJ2-3; tentatively, D is TRBD2 (6 bases). V was pared by 4 bases and J by 3 bases, with 14 bases between. This CDR3 region has 15 residues. Germline CDR1 reads MNHEY; CDR2 reads SMNVEV (reference sequence). The DNA of the CDR3 is TGTGCCAGCAGTTGGGCTAACGGGGGAACAGATACGCAGTATTTT. Protein sequence: CASSWANGGTDTQYF.

This chain connects TRBV19 to TRBJ1-2; 8 nucleotides line up with TRBD1. The length of the CDR3 is 13 residues. Trimming took 9 bases from V and 1 from J; bases not matched to a gene: 4. Germline CDR1 reads LNHDA; CDR2 reads SQIVND (reference sequence). The CDR3 DNA reads as TGTGCCAGCCAAGACAGGGGTAACTATGGCTACACCTTC. Amino acid sequence: CASQDRGNYGYTF.

This clonotype has ten or more counts. The chain employs TRBV14 and TRBJ2-7; 8 nucleotides line up with TRBD2. Unmatched junction bases numbered 2, after V lost 4 bases and J lost 3 bases. Germline CDR1 reads SGHDN; CDR2 reads FVKESK. This CDR3 has 13 amino acids. The CDR3 nucleotides are TGTGCCAGCAGCCTGAGCGGGAGCTACGAGCAGTACTTC. It translates to CASSLSGSYEQYF. Using reference TRBV14 and TRBJ2-7 for the parts outside the CDR3, the full variable domain is EAGVTQFPSHSVIEKGQTVTLRCDPISGHDNLYWYRRVMGKEIKFLLHFVKESKQDESGMPNNRFLAERTGGTYSTLKVQPAELEDSGVYFCASSLSGSYEQYFGPGTRLTVT.

This clonotype came up many times. The J gene is TRBJ2-2, the V gene TRBV29-1; D is undetermined. The CDR3 has 14 amino acids. Germline CDR1 is SQVTM and CDR2 is ANQGSEA. The ends were cut back, 3 bases at V and 3 bases at J, with 11 bases in the middle. The CDR3 reads CSVEWLDYTGELFF. The CDR3, as DNA: TGCAGCGTTGAGTGGCTAGACTACACCGGGGAGCTGTTTTTT.

This clonotype was picked up a small number of times. The V call is TRBV28, the J call TRBJ1-5; 8 positions agree with TRBD1. This CDR3 has 15 amino acids. V shed 3 bases, J shed 2 bases, and the junction held 3 bases outside the gene matches. The germline CDR1 and CDR2 sequences are MDHEN and SYDVKM. The CDR3 region is CASSLLTGGNQPQHF. The DNA for the CDR3 is TGTGCCAGCAGTTTGTTGACAGGGGGCAATCAGCCCCAGCATTTT.

The rearrangement joins TRBV5-1 to TRBJ2-7; a weak D match, TRBD1 (7 bases). Trimming removed 2 bases from V and 1 base from J, with 13 bases in between. This CDR3 spans 15 amino acids. From germline, CDR1 is SGHRS and CDR2 YFSETQ. The CDR3 sequence is CASSFGGGRSYEQYF. CDR3 coding DNA: TGCGCCAGCAGCTTTGGAGGGGGCCGGTCCTACGAGCAGTACTTC.

This clonotype was observed a few times. This rearrangement joins TRBV20-1 to TRBJ2-7; D call uncertain. Germline V CDR1 and CDR2: DFQATT, SNEGSKA (reference sequence). There are 15 residues in the CDR3. With 0 bases removed from V and 6 bases from J, the gap between germline ends came to 18 bases. CDR3 residues: CSARDRSFYRSEQYF. Here the CDR3 DNA reads TGCAGTGCTAGAGATCGATCTTTCTATAGGTCCGAGCAGTACTTC.

This chain joins TRBV7-3 and TRBJ1-6, with D uncertain. This CDR3 region has 12 residues. Germline V CDR1 and CDR2: SGHTA, FQGTGA. Trimming took 9 bases from V and 6 from J, leaving 9 bases between them. The CDR3 nucleotides are TGTGCCAGTGGGATCCCTAATTCACCCCTCCACTTT. It encodes CASGIPNSPLHF.

This chain joins TRBV11-2 and TRBJ1-6; TRBD1 is a possible D gene (5 bases). The length of the CDR3 is 14 residues. Trimming removed 1 base from V and 12 bases from J, with 13 bases in between. Germline assignment: CDR1 SGHAT and CDR2 FQNNGV. The DNA of the CDR3 is TGTGCCAGCAGCTTAGGGGGGATTCGCCGACCCCTCCACTTT. It codes for CASSLGGIRRPLHF. The variable domain in full, with the rest retrieved from reference TRBV11-2 and TRBJ1-6, is EAGVAQSPRYKIIEKRQSVAFWCNPISGHATLYWYQQILGQGPKLLIQFQNNGVVDDSQLPKDRFSAERLKGVDSTLKIQPAKLEDSAVYLCASSLGGIRRPLHFGNGTRLTVT.

The table lists this clonotype with many counts. CDR3 amino acids: CSVSGGYSNQPQHF. CDR3 nucleotides: TGCAGCGTCAGCGGGGGTTATAGCAATCAGCCCCAGCATTTT. The V call is TRBV29-1, the J call TRBJ1-5; maybe TRBD1 (5 bases). Germline-derived CDR1 and CDR2 are SQVTM and ANQGSEA. V lost 6 bases, J lost 0 bases, and 12 bases lay in between. The CDR3 consists of 14 residues.

The rearrangement joins TRBV28 to TRBJ1-4; D is unresolved. Germline V gives CDR1 MDHEN, CDR2 SYDVKM. V was cut by 8 bases and J by 4 bases, with 11 bases left in between. The CDR3 runs to 13 residues. CDR3 bases: TGTGCCAGCCACAGACAAAATAATGAAAAACTGTTTTTT. This translates into CASHRQNNEKLFF.